The clone carrying this T cell receptor (beta chain) has only a few counts. Its antigen is not identified. Losses at the gene ends were 5 bases for V and 0 bases for J; bases not matched to a gene: 5. There are 16 residues in the CDR3. Germline lookup yields CDR1 MDHEN and CDR2 SYDVKM. This sample stems from a study of CD8 T cells in ankylosing spondylitis. Study observations and caveats: Disease-linked clones were CD8+ and relatively rare in peripheral blood. A TCR beta motif made of 7 to 9 highly homologous variants seemed typical of ankylosing spondylitis blood.

TCRdb re-called the 5' RACE reads with MiXCR, one entry per CDR3 protein. The data contain 130,000 or so distinct CDR3 sequences, over 15% of them singletons. This chain links TRBV28 with TRBJ2-4; 9 nucleotides line up with TRBD1. Source material: blood, either unsorted or a sorted T cell fraction (not recorded which). The TCR comes from a male donor with ankylosing spondylitis. This CDR3 reads CASSLTGGLAKNIQYF. DNA of the CDR3: TGTGCCAGCAGTCTAACAGGGGGCCTAGCCAAAAACATTCAGTACTTC. Together with reference TRBV28 and TRBJ2-4, the CDR3 gives the full variable domain: DVKVTQSSRYLVKRTGEKVFLECVQDMDHENMFWYRQDPGLGLRLIYFSYDVKMKEKGDIPEGYSVSREKKERFSLILESASTNQTSMYLCASSLTGGLAKNIQYFGAGTRLSVL.